This entry lists 2 T cell receptor beta chains sequenced from one sample in a study of PD-1 blockade in classical Hodgkin lymphoma. Every patient experienced relapse after autologous stem cell transplantation, and brentuximab vedotin exposure varied. Magnetic negative selection of thawed PBMCs was the method by which CD4+ T cells were purified. Produced via immunoSEQ multiplex PCR; TCRdb's table is partial and in-frame only. This repertoire shows 25,000 or so clones, roughly 80% found once; its top ten account for just under 2.5%. This material consisted of CD4+ T cells from blood, taken at baseline. These TCRs come from a human donor with classical Hodgkin lymphoma.

This clone is medium-sized in the sample. The genes are TRBV28 and TRBJ1-2; TRBD1 agrees at 11 bases. Trimming took 7 bases from V and 1 from J; bases not matched to a gene: 5. The length of the CDR3 is 15 residues. Germline values: CDR1 MDHEN, CDR2 SYDVKM. The CDR3 region has the DNA TGTGCCAGCATCCCGGGACAGGGGGTTAACTATGGCTACACCTTC. Translating it yields CASIPGQGVNYGYTF.

The chain employs TRBV2 and TRBJ2-5, with D possibly TRBD2 on 5 matching bases. This CDR3 region has 12 residues. Germline V gene data show CDR1 as SNHLY and CDR2 as FYNNEI. The V gene lost 3 bases and the J gene lost 4 bases, with 6 bases spanning the gap. The CDR3 protein is CASSDEGETQYF. The CDR3, as DNA: TGTGCCAGCAGTGACGAGGGAGAGACCCAGTACTTC. Together with reference TRBV2 and TRBJ2-5, the CDR3 gives the full variable domain: EPEVTQTPSHQVTQMGQEVILRCVPISNHLYFYWYRQILGQKVEFLVSFYNNEISEKSEIFDDQFSVERPDGSNFTLKIRSTKLEDSAMYFCASSDEGETQYFGPGTRLLVL.